Listed here are 26 T cell receptor beta chains from one sample, sequenced in a study of cytomegalovirus exposure and HLA in healthy donors. The repertoire was sequenced with immunoSEQ multiplex PCR; TCRdb's copy has only in-frame clones and lacks some. The sample lists 90,000 to 150,000 clones; around 89% were seen once. The sequenced material came from PBMCs. Receptors originate from a woman under 30 in good health and CMV-seropositive.

J is TRBJ1-4 and V is TRBV5-1; 8 positions agree with TRBD1. This CDR3 region has 15 residues. The trim removed 4 bases at V and 7 bases at J, leaving 9 bases unmatched. The germline V gene has CDR1 SGHRS and CDR2 YFSETQ. The CDR3 sequence: CASSKTGGWTEKLFF. In DNA, the CDR3 is TGCGCCAGCAGCAAAACAGGGGGGTGGACTGAAAAACTGTTTTTT. Using reference TRBV5-1 and TRBJ1-4 for the parts outside the CDR3, the full variable domain is KAGVTQTPRYLIKTRGQQVTLSCSPISGHRSVSWYQQTPGQGLQFLFEYFSETQRNKGNFPGRFSGRQFSNSRSEMNVSTLELGDSALYLCASSKTGGWTEKLFFGSGTQLSVL.

The chain carries TRBV7-9 and TRBJ2-7, with D possibly being TRBD1 (6 bases). The V gene's germline CDR1 is SEHNR and CDR2 FQNEAQ (reference sequence). This CDR3 has 13 residues. Trimming shortened V by 6 bases and J by 2 bases, and 11 bases separated the two germline ends. CDR3 bases: TGTGCCAGCAGTGGGGGCGGACCCTACGAGCAGTACTTC. It codes for CASSGGGPYEQYF. Full variable domain (missing parts from reference TRBV7-9 and TRBJ2-7): DTGVSQNPRHKITKRGQNVTFRCDPISEHNRLYWYRQTLGQGPEFLTYFQNEAQLEKSRLLSDRFSAERPKGSFSTLEIQRTEQGDSAMYLCASSGGGPYEQYFGPGTRLTVT.

The chain joins TRBV7-9 to TRBJ2-1; TRBD1 might be the D (5 bases). The CDR3 length is 15 residues. The germline V gene has CDR1 SEHNR and CDR2 FQNEAQ (reference sequence). The germline V and J ends were trimmed by 2 bases and 6 bases, with 14 bases remaining between them. CDR3 DNA sequence: TGTGCCAGCAGCTTACAGGGTATGGAGCTCAATGAGCAGTTCTTC. Its protein is CASSLQGMELNEQFF.

V and J are TRBV6-5 and TRBJ1-3; a possible D gene is TRBD1 (6 bases). Deletions cut 6 bases from V and 0 bases from J, with 9 bases between. The germline CDR1 and CDR2 sequences are MNHEY and SVGAGI. The CDR3 has 14 amino acids. CDR3 coding DNA: TGTGCCAGCAGAAGGACAGTCTCTGGAAACACCATATATTTT. It specifies CASRRTVSGNTIYF.

This clone was counted ten times or more. The genes are TRBV10-3 and TRBJ1-1, with unresolved D. Germline CDR1 and CDR2: ENHRY and SYGVKD. The CDR3 extends over 13 amino acids. V was clipped by 6 bases and J by 1 base, with 9 bases between them. The CDR3 loop is CAIRPRQNTEAFF. CDR3 DNA: TGTGCCATCAGGCCCCGACAGAACACTGAAGCTTTCTTT.

This chain joins TRBV11-2 and TRBJ2-3; maybe TRBD2 (7 bases). The germline V gene has CDR1 SGHAT and CDR2 FQNNGV. This CDR3 has 17 amino acids. Trimming took off 1 base at V and 0 bases at J, with 14 bases between the two ends. The CDR3 bases are TGTGCCAGCAGCTTAGTAGTCGGGGGGCTAAGCACAGATACGCAGTATTTT. Amino acid sequence: CASSLVVGGLSTDTQYF.

The gene calls are TRBV7-9 and TRBJ1-1, with D perhaps matching TRBD1 (6 bases). The CDR3 has 16 amino acids. V was clipped by 5 bases and J by 2 bases, with 18 bases between them. Germline V gives CDR1 SEHNR, CDR2 FQNEAQ (reference sequence). The chain's CDR3 is CASSPPRGQPNTEAFF. Written as DNA, the CDR3 is TGTGCCAGCAGCCCACCCCGCGGACAGCCTAACACTGAAGCTTTCTTT.

The chain couples TRBV6-1 to TRBJ2-2, with 11 nucleotides matching TRBD2. CDR3 length: 14 amino acids. Germline V CDR1 and CDR2: MNHNS, SASEGT. After removal of 6 bases from V and 5 bases from J, the junction contained 2 bases not matched to a gene. This CDR3 is CASRIAGGTGELFF. Here the CDR3 DNA reads TGTGCCAGCAGAATAGCGGGGGGGACCGGGGAGCTGTTTTTT.

V and J are TRBV7-8 and TRBJ2-1; 7 bases line up with TRBD2. This CDR3 is 15 amino acids long. J was trimmed by 0 bases and V by 5 bases; bases with no gene match: 4. CDR1 is SGHVS, CDR2 FQNEAQ, per germline. The CDR3 loop is CASSPGLSSYNEQFF. The CDR3 nucleotides are TGTGCCAGCAGCCCGGGACTATCCTCCTACAATGAGCAGTTCTTC.

The chain has TRBV9 and TRBJ2-5; TRBD2 matches at 7 bases. Losses at the gene ends were 2 bases for V and 2 bases for J; bases not matched to a gene: 0. The CDR3 sequence is 13 residues long. The germline CDR1 and CDR2 sequences are SGDLS and YYNGEE. In DNA, the CDR3 is TGTGCCAGCAGCGTCGGGGGGCAAGAGACCCAGTACTTC. This gives the protein CASSVGGQETQYF.

This clone was counted between two and nine times. This chain connects TRBV2 to TRBJ1-2; TRBD1 agrees at 7 bases. V was clipped by 9 bases and J by 4 bases; unmatched bases: 8. Germline CDR1 SNHLY, CDR2 FYNNEI. The CDR3 extends over 13 amino acids. The CDR3 DNA sequence: TGTGCCAGGACGACAGGGATGTCCTATGGCTACACCTTC. This gives the protein CARTTGMSYGYTF.

The chain combines TRBV5-1 with TRBJ1-1; D is unresolved. Deletions cut 0 bases from V and 5 bases from J, with 8 bases between. This CDR3 is built from 13 residues. Germline V gene sequence: CDR1 SGHRS, CDR2 YFSETQ. CDR3 loop: CASSLGERTEAFF. The CDR3 DNA sequence: TGCGCCAGCAGCTTGGGTGAGCGGACTGAAGCTTTCTTT. The variable domain in full, with the rest retrieved from reference TRBV5-1 and TRBJ1-1, is KAGVTQTPRYLIKTRGQQVTLSCSPISGHRSVSWYQQTPGQGLQFLFEYFSETQRNKGNFPGRFSGRQFSNSRSEMNVSTLELGDSALYLCASSLGERTEAFFGQGTRLTVV.

The V call is TRBV19, the J call TRBJ1-2, with D possibly TRBD1 on 6 matching bases. Trimming removed 1 base from V and 0 bases from J, with 12 bases in between. CDR1 and CDR2 from the germline V gene are LNHDA and SQIVND (reference sequence). This CDR3 has 16 residues. CDR3 amino acids: CASSIGTASSNYGYTF. The CDR3, as DNA: TGTGCCAGTAGTATAGGGACAGCTTCTTCTAACTATGGCTACACCTTC.

The chain uses TRBV7-9 and TRBJ1-5; perhaps TRBD1 as D (5 bases). CDR1 SEHNR and CDR2 FQNEAQ come from the germline V gene (reference sequence). This CDR3 is 13 amino acids long. V was pared by 5 bases and J by 6 bases, with 11 bases between. CDR3 DNA sequence: TGTGCCAGCAGCACGGTCGGGGGTCAGCCCCAGCATTTT. Amino acids: CASSTVGGQPQHF.

The J gene is TRBJ2-5, the V gene TRBV7-8; D is unclear. Germline V gives CDR1 SGHVS, CDR2 FQNEAQ. The CDR3 covers 13 residues. V dropped 8 bases and J dropped 5 bases, with 15 bases sitting between them. CDR3 sequence: CASSGLYGETQYF. The CDR3 region has the DNA TGTGCCAGCTCTGGTTTGTACGGGGAGACCCAGTACTTC.

The chain combines TRBV25-1 with TRBJ1-4; D is perhaps TRBD1 (5 bases). Germline V gives CDR1 MGHDK, CDR2 SYGVNS. The CDR3 length is 17 residues. The germline V and J ends were trimmed by 1 base and 8 bases, with 20 bases remaining between them. CDR3 in amino acids: CASSELTGPNVEEKLFF. DNA of the CDR3: TGTGCCAGCAGTGAATTAACAGGACCCAACGTGGAAGAAAAACTGTTTTTT.

The chain uses TRBV7-9 and TRBJ1-5; 10 positions agree with TRBD1. The CDR3 is made up of 18 amino acids. From germline, CDR1 is SEHNR and CDR2 FQNEAQ (reference sequence). The ends lost 5 bases at V and 2 bases at J; junction bases unmatched: 12. CDR3 nucleotide sequence: TGTGCCAGCAGCCAACAAGTGGCCGGGACAGGGGGCAATCAGCCCCAGCATTTT. This gives the protein CASSQQVAGTGGNQPQHF.

The CDR3, as DNA: TGTGCCAGCAGCCGACAGGGGGCAACGGACAATGAGCAGTTCTTC. This encodes CASSRQGATDNEQFF. The chain uses TRBV11-2 and TRBJ2-1; 10 bases fit TRBD1. Trimming took 5 bases from V and 5 from J; bases not matched to a gene: 6. CDR3 length equals 15 residues. The germline V gene encodes CDR1 SGHAT and CDR2 FQNNGV. Filled out from reference TRBV11-2 and TRBJ2-1, the complete variable domain reads EAGVAQSPRYKIIEKRQSVAFWCNPISGHATLYWYQQILGQGPKLLIQFQNNGVVDDSQLPKDRFSAERLKGVDSTLKIQPAKLEDSAVYLCASSRQGATDNEQFFGPGTRLTVL.

The V and J genes are TRBV7-9 and TRBJ1-1; D unresolved. Germline CDR1 is SEHNR and CDR2 is FQNEAQ (reference sequence). This CDR3 region has 14 residues. V shed 5 bases and J shed 0 bases, with 10 bases lying between them. The CDR3 here is CASSPRMMNTEAFF. The CDR3 DNA reads TGTGCCAGCAGCCCCAGGATGATGAACACTGAAGCTTTCTTT.

This clone turned up a few times. In DNA form, the CDR3 reads TGTGCCATCAGCCCAGATGGAAACACCATATATTTT. Translating it yields CAISPDGNTIYF. This chain links TRBV10-3 with TRBJ1-3; no firm D call. CDR3 length equals 12 residues. Per germline, CDR1 ENHRY and CDR2 SYGVKD. V shed 6 bases and J shed 3 bases, with 6 bases lying between them.

The J gene is TRBJ2-1, the V gene TRBV18, with 10 bases aligning to TRBD2. V was pared by 3 bases and J by 6 bases, with 5 bases of the junction left unmatched. The CDR3 is 15 amino acids. Germline lookup yields CDR1 KGHSH and CDR2 LQKENI. The CDR3 loop is CASSPSSGSLNEQFF. CDR3 in DNA: TGTGCCAGCTCACCTTCTAGCGGGAGCCTCAATGAGCAGTTCTTC. The entire variable domain, with the rest obtained from reference TRBV18 and TRBJ2-1, is as follows: NAGVMQNPRHLVRRRGQEARLRCSPMKGHSHVYWYRQLPEEGLKFMVYLQKENIIDESGMPKERFSAEFPKEGPSILRIQQVVRGDSAAYFCASSPSSGSLNEQFFGPGTRLTVL.

V usage is TRBV7-2 and J usage is TRBJ1-1, with TRBD1 identical over 9 bases. This CDR3 is 13 amino acids long. The germline V gene has CDR1 SGHTA and CDR2 FQGNSA. V shed 5 bases and J 3 bases; nucleotides not matched to a gene: 1. This CDR3 reads CASSGQGYTEAFF. The CDR3 bases are TGTGCCAGCAGCGGACAGGGGTACACTGAAGCTTTCTTT.

This clone showed up just once. The rearrangement joins TRBV9 to TRBJ1-2; weak D call: TRBD1 (6 bases). There are 17 residues in the CDR3. Germline V gene data show CDR1 as SGDLS and CDR2 as YYNGEE. The V end lost 5 bases, the J end lost 7 bases, and 27 bases lay between the germline ends. CDR3 sequence: CASRSTGQSPWTGGYTF. DNA of the CDR3: TGTGCCAGCAGGTCCACTGGACAGTCACCCTGGACCGGTGGCTACACCTTC.

The V gene is TRBV30, the J gene TRBJ1-3; D is unclear. This CDR3 contains 11 residues. Germline V gene sequence: CDR1 GTSNPN, CDR2 SVGIG (reference sequence). The V end was cut by 7 bases, the J end by 4 bases, with 8 bases between. CDR3 sequence: CASRRGNTIYF. For the CDR3, the DNA is TGTGCCTCCCGTCGGGGAAACACCATATATTTT. Based on the CDR3 plus reference TRBV30 and TRBJ1-3, the full variable domain is SQTIHQWPATLVQPVGSPLSLECTVEGTSNPNLYWYRQAAGRGLQLLFYSVGIGQISSEVPQNLSASRPQDRQFILSSKKLLLSDSGFYLCASRRGNTIYFGEGSWLTVV.

J is TRBJ2-1 and V is TRBV5-1; 10 positions agree with TRBD1. After removal of 0 bases from V and 4 bases from J, the junction contained 10 bases not matched to a gene. The germline V gene encodes CDR1 SGHRS and CDR2 YFSETQ. The CDR3 loop spans 18 amino acids. CDR3: CASSLARTWDRGYNEQFF. DNA for the CDR3: TGCGCCAGCAGCTTGGCCCGGACATGGGACAGGGGTTACAATGAGCAGTTCTTC.

This sequence joins TRBV20-1 and TRBJ1-2, with TRBD1 matching 7 bases. The trim removed 6 bases at V and 8 bases at J, leaving 6 bases unmatched. Germline-derived CDR1 and CDR2 are DFQATT and SNEGSKA (reference sequence). This CDR3 spans 11 amino acids. The CDR3 spells CSATGTEGYTF. CDR3 coding DNA: TGCAGTGCGACCGGGACAGAGGGCTACACCTTC.